The TCR beta chain described here comes from a study of technical replicates of blood from several donors. V was clipped by 6 bases and J by 5 bases; unmatched bases: 14. Per the germline V gene, CDR1 is SSHAT and CDR2 is FNYEAQ (reference sequence). The CDR3 sequence is 16 residues long. The protocol was immunoSEQ multiplex PCR, while the TCRdb copy is restricted to in-frame clones and leaves out a portion. The repertoire holds about 70,000 clones, with approximately 93% as singletons. Sample: PBMCs. This sequence joins TRBV7-7 and TRBJ2-7, with 9 bases aligning to TRBD1. The receptor comes from a human donor in good health. Some clones in this sample may be carry-over from other donors' samples. In DNA, the CDR3 is TGTGCCAGCAGTCCAACACCGACAGGGGGTGTCGACGAGCAGTACTTC. It codes for CASSPTPTGGVDEQYF.